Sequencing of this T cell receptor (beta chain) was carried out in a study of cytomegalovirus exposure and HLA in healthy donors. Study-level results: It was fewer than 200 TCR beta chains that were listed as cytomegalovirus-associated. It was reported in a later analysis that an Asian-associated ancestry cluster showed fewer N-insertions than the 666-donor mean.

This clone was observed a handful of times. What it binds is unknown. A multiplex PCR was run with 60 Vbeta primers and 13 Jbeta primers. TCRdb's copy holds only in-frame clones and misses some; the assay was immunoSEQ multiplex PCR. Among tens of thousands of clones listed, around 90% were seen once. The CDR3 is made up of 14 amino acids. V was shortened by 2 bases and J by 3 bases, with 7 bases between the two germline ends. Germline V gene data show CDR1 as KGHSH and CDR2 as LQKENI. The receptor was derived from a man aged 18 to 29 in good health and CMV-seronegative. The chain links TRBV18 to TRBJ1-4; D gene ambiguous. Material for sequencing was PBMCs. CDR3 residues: CASSPGQANEKLFF. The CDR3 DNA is TGTGCCAGCTCACCAGGGCAGGCTAATGAAAAACTGTTTTTT.